This T cell receptor (beta chain) originates from a study of T-cell reconstitution after alpha-beta-depleted transplantation in children. Unique molecular identifiers were used to barcode this TCRbeta library. Using its own MiXCR run on the PCR reads, TCRdb lists one record per CDR3 protein. This sample has about 98,000 distinct CDR3 sequences, with 23% found just once. The ends lost 6 bases at V and 6 bases at J; junction bases unmatched: 8. The germline CDR1 and CDR2 sequences are SQVTM and ANQGSEA. The CDR3 runs 13 residues. The origin of this receptor is a boy aged 2 to 10 with acute lymphoblastic leukemia, due to receive a stem cell transplant. The specimen comprised PBMCs, sampled before TCRalphabeta/CD19-depleted stem cell transplant. The chain combines TRBV29-1 with TRBJ2-1; 7 nucleotides agree with TRBD1. The DNA for the CDR3 is TGCAGCGTAGAAACGGGGACAGCCAATGAGCAGTTCTTC. It encodes CSVETGTANEQFF.